This TCR beta chain was identified in a study of blood T cell repertoires in COVID-19. In the study overall: Acute and convalescent COVID-19 samples came from the United States, Italy and Spain.

TCRdb's copy holds only in-frame clones and misses some; the assay was immunoSEQ multiplex PCR. The table shows approximately 320,000 clones, with 75% to 85% occurring only once. CDR3 size: 15 residues. Germline CDR1 reads KGHDR; CDR2 reads SFDVKD. The V segment lost 5 bases and the J segment 3 bases; nucleotides outside the gene matches: 6. Sequencing was performed on peripheral blood. This receptor was identified in a human donor in a cohort sampled during active COVID-19. The chain couples TRBV24-1 to TRBJ1-5, with TRBD1 matching 7 bases. The CDR3 nucleotides are TGTGCCACCAGTGGTAGGGACAGCTTCAATCAGCCCCAGCATTTT. This codes for CATSGRDSFNQPQHF.